This T cell receptor (beta chain) was sequenced during a study of T cell responses to AZD1222 COVID-19 vaccine. The protocol was immunoSEQ multiplex PCR, while the TCRdb copy is restricted to in-frame clones and leaves out a portion. The table includes 150,000 or so clones, more than 85% detected once. This clone occurred once. Its antigen remains unknown. V was clipped by 3 bases and J by 0 bases, with 9 bases between them. CDR1 and CDR2 from the germline V gene are SGHRS and YFSETQ. This CDR3 contains 14 residues. Points from the study as a whole: Unmutated regions of variants are reportedly targeted by nearly half of spike-specific TCRs.

This sequence was found in an adult in good health. Sequencing used peripheral blood, obtained on day 0 of AZD1222 vaccination. This chain joins TRBV5-1 and TRBJ1-2; D ambiguous. CDR3 loop: CASSWELTNYGYTF. CDR3 nucleotide sequence: TGCGCCAGCAGCTGGGAACTTACTAACTATGGCTACACCTTC.